The 17 T cell receptor beta chains below were found in one sample sequenced in a study of CD8 T cells in Susac syndrome. RNA totalling about 0.45 to 1 ug underwent reverse transcription with random hexamers. TCRdb analysed the immunoSEQ multiplex PCR reads with MiXCR anew, one entry per CDR3 protein. The table records about 190,000 distinct CDR3 sequences, 95% of them present only once. Sequencing input: CD4+ T cells from PBMCs. These receptors were collected from a human donor with Susac syndrome.

This clonotype occurred once. The rearrangement joins TRBV30 to TRBJ1-2; D unclear. V was trimmed by 0 bases and J by 8 bases, leaving 7 bases between them. CDR3 length: 11 residues. Germline CDR1 reads GTSNPN; CDR2 reads SVGIG (reference sequence). DNA of the CDR3: TGTGCCTGGAGTGTAGCGCGAGGCTACACCTTC. This codes for CAWSVARGYTF. The variable domain in full, with the rest retrieved from reference TRBV30 and TRBJ1-2, is SQTIHQWPATLVQPVGSPLSLECTVEGTSNPNLYWYRQAAGRGLQLLFYSVGIGQISSEVPQNLSASRPQDRQFILSSKKLLLSDSGFYLCAWSVARGYTFGSGTRLTVV.

This clonotype was observed a few times. This rearrangement joins TRBV28 to TRBJ2-7, with D perhaps TRBD1 (6 bases). The V and J ends lost 6 bases and 2 bases respectively, with 11 bases between them. CDR3 length equals 13 residues. CDR1 MDHEN and CDR2 SYDVKM come from the germline V gene. CDR3 bases: TGTGCCAGCAGAACCGGGACACCCTACGAGCAGTACTTC. It codes for CASRTGTPYEQYF.

The chain employs TRBV9 and TRBJ2-1; 7 bases map to TRBD1. Germline V gives CDR1 SGDLS, CDR2 YYNGEE. The trim removed 6 bases at V and 5 bases at J, leaving 11 bases unmatched. This CDR3 spans 15 amino acids. The CDR3 protein is CASNPTGATDNEQFF. CDR3 coding DNA: TGTGCCAGCAACCCTACAGGGGCGACTGACAATGAGCAGTTCTTC.

This rearrangement joins TRBV10-3 to TRBJ2-2; 13 bases fit TRBD2. J was trimmed by 4 bases and V by 2 bases; bases with no gene match: 10. The germline V gene encodes CDR1 ENHRY and CDR2 SYGVKD. CDR3 length: 19 residues. CDR3 DNA sequence: TGTGCCATCAGTGAGCCAGACCGACTAGCGGGGGGTCGCACCGGGGAGCTGTTTTTT. It is translated as CAISEPDRLAGGRTGELFF.

This chain connects TRBV4-1 to TRBJ2-2; 10 positions agree with TRBD2. CDR3 size: 16 residues. From germline, CDR1 is MGHRA and CDR2 YSYEKL. The V and J ends lost 4 bases and 6 bases, in that order; junction bases with no gene match: 8. CDR3 in DNA: TGCGCCAGCAGCCGACCGCTAGCGGGGGTATCCGGGGAGCTGTTTTTT. Translating it yields CASSRPLAGVSGELFF.

The chain combines TRBV2 with TRBJ1-5, with D possibly TRBD1 on 6 matching bases. The CDR3 is 14 amino acids. The germline V and J ends were trimmed by 5 bases and 1 base, with 9 bases remaining between them. Germline CDR1 and CDR2: SNHLY and FYNNEI. The DNA for the CDR3 is TGTGCCAGCAGTAGGGGGGGGAGCAATCAGCCCCAGCATTTT. Protein sequence: CASSRGGSNQPQHF.

The rearrangement links TRBV18 to TRBJ1-1, with D perhaps matching TRBD1 (5 bases). V was trimmed by 2 bases and J by 3 bases, leaving 10 bases between them. This CDR3 contains 14 residues. CDR1 is KGHSH and CDR2 is LQKENI in the germline V gene. This CDR3 is CASSPSGTYTEAFF. The CDR3 DNA reads TGTGCCAGCTCACCATCGGGGACCTACACTGAAGCTTTCTTT.

V gene TRBV7-2 combines with J gene TRBJ2-3; D is undetermined. V lost 4 bases, J lost 6 bases, and 11 bases lay in between. CDR1 is SGHTA, CDR2 FQGNSA, per germline. This CDR3 is built from 13 residues. CDR3 coding DNA: TGTGCCAGCAGCTCCACCTTTTCCGATACGCAGTATTTT. Translating it yields CASSSTFSDTQYF.

V usage is TRBV18 and J usage is TRBJ2-1; D possibly corresponds to TRBD2 (6 bases). From germline, CDR1 is KGHSH and CDR2 LQKENI. Trimming took 3 bases from V and 4 from J, leaving 10 bases between them. The CDR3 runs 14 residues. The CDR3 protein is CASSPPGVYNEQFF. CDR3 DNA: TGTGCCAGCTCACCCCCGGGGGTGTACAATGAGCAGTTCTTC.

This CDR3 is CATSAGLGWEQFF. DNA for the CDR3: TGTGCCACCAGTGCCGGGTTGGGTTGGGAGCAGTTCTTC. The chain links TRBV24-1 to TRBJ2-1, with D uncertain. Per germline, CDR1 KGHDR and CDR2 SFDVKD. Deletions cut 5 bases from V and 10 bases from J, with 14 bases between. The CDR3 totals 13 residues.

The V gene is TRBV6-5, the J gene TRBJ1-2; D remains unclear. This CDR3 has 16 residues. V shed 0 bases and J shed 6 bases, with 17 bases lying between them. Germline loops: CDR1 MNHEY, CDR2 SVGAGI. Here the CDR3 reads CASSYSRWMEWDGYTF. The CDR3 DNA follows: TGTGCCAGCAGTTACTCGAGATGGATGGAGTGGGATGGCTACACCTTC.

This clonotype has just one count. This chain joins TRBV12-3 or TRBV12-4 and TRBJ2-1; 9 bases map to TRBD1. This CDR3 contains 16 residues. The ends lost 4 bases at V and 1 base at J; junction bases unmatched: 5. For the CDR3, the DNA is TGTGCCAGCAGTTCCGGGACAGGGACATCCTACAATGAGCAGTTCTTC. Translation: CASSSGTGTSYNEQFF.

The chain recombines TRBV27 with TRBJ2-7, with D perhaps matching TRBD2 (5 bases). Germline V gene data show CDR1 as MNHEY and CDR2 as SMNVEV (reference sequence). V was pared by 2 bases and J by 6 bases, with 8 bases between. This CDR3 has 12 residues. CDR3 residues: CASSLAGAEQYF. CDR3 bases: TGTGCCAGCAGTTTAGCGGGTGCCGAGCAGTACTTC.

The DNA of the CDR3 is TGTGCCACCAGCAGAGTCGCTGTAGCGGGGGGCTCCTCAACCTACAATGAGCAGTTCTTC. The encoded protein is CATSRVAVAGGSSTYNEQFF. The chain recombines TRBV15 with TRBJ2-1, with 10 positions matching TRBD2. V trimming: 1 base; J trimming: 2 bases; junction bases outside the gene matches: 14. This CDR3 spans 20 amino acids. Germline V gives CDR1 LNHNV, CDR2 YYDKDF (reference sequence).

This sequence joins TRBV5-6 and TRBJ1-5; 10 bases map to TRBD1. V shed 2 bases, J shed 5 bases, and the junction held 4 bases outside the gene matches. Germline lookup yields CDR1 SGHDT and CDR2 YYEEEE. The CDR3 totals 15 residues. CDR3 DNA: TGTGCCAGCAGCTTCGGGACAGGGGTCGATCAGCCCCAGCATTTT. Its protein is CASSFGTGVDQPQHF. The variable domain in full, with the rest retrieved from reference TRBV5-6 and TRBJ1-5, is DAGVTQSPTHLIKTRGQQVTLRCSPKSGHDTVSWYQQALGQGPQFIFQYYEEEERQRGNFPDRFSGHQFPNYSSELNVNALLLGDSALYLCASSFGTGVDQPQHFGDGTRLSIL.

The chain carries TRBV2 and TRBJ1-1; TRBD1 might be the D (5 bases). V was pared by 7 bases and J by 3 bases, with 15 bases between. The V gene's germline CDR1 is SNHLY and CDR2 FYNNEI. The CDR3 runs to 14 residues. The chain's CDR3 is CASMSNRIDTEAFF. CDR3 sequence (DNA): TGTGCCAGCATGTCAAACAGGATCGACACTGAAGCTTTCTTT.

The rearrangement joins TRBV30 to TRBJ1-2; D is uncertain. The germline gives CDR1 GTSNPN, CDR2 SVGIG (reference sequence). Trimming cost V 4 bases and J 0 bases, with 21 bases left between them. CDR3 size: 17 residues. This chain's CDR3 is CAWKTLVGLPPNYGYTF. The CDR3 DNA reads as TGTGCCTGGAAAACATTGGTAGGGCTCCCTCCTAACTATGGCTACACCTTC.